Described below is a single TCR beta chain sequence and its context. This entry is derived from a study of blood T cell repertoires in COVID-19. Study-wide context: The analysed material was cDNA or gDNA that came from T cells, B-cell-depleted T cells, or PBMCs.

CDR3 size: 18 residues. Germline CDR1 LNHNV, CDR2 YYDKDF (reference sequence). The V end was cut by 5 bases, the J end by 1 base, with 23 bases between. Sequencing used immunoSEQ multiplex PCR; TCRdb keeps in-frame clones, though not all of them. The sample lists approximately 200,000 clones; over 80% were seen once. The source material was PBMCs or T cells enriched from blood (not recorded which). This clonotype was obtained from a man aged 25 to 45 who had recovered from COVID-19. The chain employs TRBV15 and TRBJ2-5, with D tentatively TRBD1 (6 bases). The CDR3 DNA reads as TGTGCCACCAGCGAGGCCCGGACAGAGACGAACCCCCAAGAGACCCAGTACTTC. Residues: CATSEARTETNPQETQYF.